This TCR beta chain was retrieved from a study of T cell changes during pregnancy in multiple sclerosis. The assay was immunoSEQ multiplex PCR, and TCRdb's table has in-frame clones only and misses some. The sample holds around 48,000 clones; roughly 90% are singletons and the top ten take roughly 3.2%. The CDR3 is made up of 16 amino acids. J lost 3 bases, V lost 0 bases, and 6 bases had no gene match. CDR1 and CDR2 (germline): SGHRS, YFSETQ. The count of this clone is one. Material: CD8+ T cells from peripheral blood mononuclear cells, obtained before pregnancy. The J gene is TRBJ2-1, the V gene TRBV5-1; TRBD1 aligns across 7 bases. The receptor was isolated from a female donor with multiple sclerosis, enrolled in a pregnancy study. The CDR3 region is CASSLEQGMGYNEQFF. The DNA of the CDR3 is TGCGCCAGCAGCTTGGAACAGGGGATGGGCTACAATGAGCAGTTCTTC.